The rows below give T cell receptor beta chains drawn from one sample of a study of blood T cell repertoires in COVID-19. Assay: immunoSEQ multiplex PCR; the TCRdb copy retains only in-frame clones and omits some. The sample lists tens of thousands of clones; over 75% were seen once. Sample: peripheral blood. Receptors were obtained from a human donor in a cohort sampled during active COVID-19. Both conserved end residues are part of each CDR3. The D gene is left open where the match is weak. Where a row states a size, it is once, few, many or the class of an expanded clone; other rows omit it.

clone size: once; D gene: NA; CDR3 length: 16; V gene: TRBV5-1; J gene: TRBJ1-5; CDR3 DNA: TGCGCCAGCAGCCCGGAGAGCCTTCTGGGCAATCAGCCCCAGCATTTT; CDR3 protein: CASSPESLLGNQPQHF
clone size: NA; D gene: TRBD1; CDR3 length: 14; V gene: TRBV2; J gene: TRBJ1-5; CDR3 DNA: TGTGCCAGCAAAGGACAGGTGGGTCGTCAGCCCCAGCATTTT; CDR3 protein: CASKGQVGRQPQHF
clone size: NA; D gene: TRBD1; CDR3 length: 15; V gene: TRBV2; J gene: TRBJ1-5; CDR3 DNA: TGTGCCAGTCTTTTGTCGGGACAGCCTAATCAGCCCCAGCATTTT; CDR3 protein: CASLLSGQPNQPQHF
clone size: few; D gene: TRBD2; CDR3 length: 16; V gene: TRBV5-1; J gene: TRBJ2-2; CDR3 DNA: TGCGCCAGCAGGTCGACGCGGGGGTCAGACACCGGGGAGCTGTTTTTT; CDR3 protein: CASRSTRGSDTGELFF
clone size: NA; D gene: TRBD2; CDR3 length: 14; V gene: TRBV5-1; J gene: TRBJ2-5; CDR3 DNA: TGCGCCAGCAGCTTTTATAGCGGGGAAGAGACCCAGTACTTC; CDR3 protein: CASSFYSGEETQYF
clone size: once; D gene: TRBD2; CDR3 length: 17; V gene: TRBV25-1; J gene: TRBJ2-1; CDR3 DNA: TGTGCCAGCAGTGAGCCCTCTGGACTAGCGGCCTACAATGAGCAGTTCTTC; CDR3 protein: CASSEPSGLAAYNEQFF
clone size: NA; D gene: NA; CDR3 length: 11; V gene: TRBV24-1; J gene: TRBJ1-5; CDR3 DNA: TGTGCCACCAGGCGAAATCAGCCCCAGCATTTT; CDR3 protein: CATRRNQPQHF
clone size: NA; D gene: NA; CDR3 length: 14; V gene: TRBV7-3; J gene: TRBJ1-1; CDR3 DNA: TGTGCCAGCAGCTTATTAGGGGCGAACACTGAAGCTTTCTTT; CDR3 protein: CASSLLGANTEAFF
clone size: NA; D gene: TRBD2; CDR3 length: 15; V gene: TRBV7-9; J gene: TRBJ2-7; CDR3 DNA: TGTGCCAGCAGCTTACCGACTAGCGGGAACTACGAGCAGTACTTC; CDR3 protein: CASSLPTSGNYEQYF
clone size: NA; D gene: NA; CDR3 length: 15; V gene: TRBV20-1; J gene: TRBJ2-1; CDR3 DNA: TGCAGTGCTAGTGGGGCTAGCTTCTCCTACAATGAGCAGTTCTTC; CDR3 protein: CSASGASFSYNEQFF
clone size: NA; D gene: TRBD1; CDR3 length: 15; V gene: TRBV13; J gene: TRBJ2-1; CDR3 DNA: TGTGCCAGCAGCCTCCGCGGCTTCAGGGGGCCTGAGCAGTTCTTC; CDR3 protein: CASSLRGFRGPEQFF
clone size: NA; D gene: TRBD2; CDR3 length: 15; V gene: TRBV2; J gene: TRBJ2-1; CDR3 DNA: TGTGCCAGCAGTCGTACTAGCGGGCTGTACAATGAGCAGTTCTTC; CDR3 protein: CASSRTSGLYNEQFF
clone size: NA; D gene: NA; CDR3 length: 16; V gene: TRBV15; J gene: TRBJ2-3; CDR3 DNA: TGTGCCACCAGCAGAGATATAAAGGGGGGCACAGATACGCAGTATTTT; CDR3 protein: CATSRDIKGGTDTQYF
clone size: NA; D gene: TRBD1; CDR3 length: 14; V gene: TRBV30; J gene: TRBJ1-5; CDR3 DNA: TGTGCCTGGCAGACAGGGGGCTGGAATCAGCCCCAGCATTTT; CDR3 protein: CAWQTGGWNQPQHF
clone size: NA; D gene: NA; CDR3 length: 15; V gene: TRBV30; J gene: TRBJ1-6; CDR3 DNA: TGTGCCTGGTCCCGCCCCCAGGGGAATAATTCACCCCTCCACTTT; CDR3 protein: CAWSRPQGNNSPLHF
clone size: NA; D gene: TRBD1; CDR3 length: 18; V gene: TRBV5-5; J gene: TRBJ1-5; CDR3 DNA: TGTGCCAGCAGCCCTGGGGGTGGACAGGCCTACATTAATCAGCCCCAGCATTTT; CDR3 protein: CASSPGGGQAYINQPQHF
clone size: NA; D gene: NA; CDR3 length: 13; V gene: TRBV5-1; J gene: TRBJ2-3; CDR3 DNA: TGCGCCAGCAGCTTGGACCCCGGGGATACGCAGTATTTT; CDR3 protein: CASSLDPGDTQYF
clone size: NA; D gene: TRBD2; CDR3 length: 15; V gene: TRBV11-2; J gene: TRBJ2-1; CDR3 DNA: TGTGCCAGCAGTCCCGGGGGGGGCGCCTACAATGAGCAGTTCTTC; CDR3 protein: CASSPGGGAYNEQFF
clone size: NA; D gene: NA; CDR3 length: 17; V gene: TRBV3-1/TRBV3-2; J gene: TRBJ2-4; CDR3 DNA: TGTGCCAGCAGCCAAGAGAATGGCGGATTAGCCAAAAACATTCAGTACTTC; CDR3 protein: CASSQENGGLAKNIQYF
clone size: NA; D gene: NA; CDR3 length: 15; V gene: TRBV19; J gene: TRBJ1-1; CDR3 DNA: TGTGCCACCGGGGGGACGGGGGCAATTATCACTGAAGCTTTCTTT; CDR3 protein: CATGGTGAIITEAFF
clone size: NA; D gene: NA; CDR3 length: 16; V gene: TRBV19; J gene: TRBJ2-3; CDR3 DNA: TGTGCCAGTAGTACTACAAGCGGTTCAAGCACAGATACGCAGTATTTT; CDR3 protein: CASSTTSGSSTDTQYF
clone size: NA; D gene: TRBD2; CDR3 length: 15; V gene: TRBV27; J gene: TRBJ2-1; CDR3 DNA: TGTGCCAGCAATAGAGGGGGACTAGCTTCCAGACGGCAGTTCTTC; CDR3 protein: CASNRGGLASRRQFF
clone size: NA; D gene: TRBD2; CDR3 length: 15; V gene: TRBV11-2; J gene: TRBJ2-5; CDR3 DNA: TGTGCCAGCAGCTTAGGGGGGGGGTACCAAGAGACCCAGTACTTC; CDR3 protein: CASSLGGGYQETQYF
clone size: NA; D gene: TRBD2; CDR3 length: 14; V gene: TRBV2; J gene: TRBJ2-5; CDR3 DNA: TGTGCCAGTCTGTGGACTAGCCGGGGAGAGACCCAGTACTTC; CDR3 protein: CASLWTSRGETQYF
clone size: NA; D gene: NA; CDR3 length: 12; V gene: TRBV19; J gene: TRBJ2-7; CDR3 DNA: TGTGCCAGTAGTATGGCGGGCTACGAGCAGTACTTC; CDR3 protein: CASSMAGYEQYF
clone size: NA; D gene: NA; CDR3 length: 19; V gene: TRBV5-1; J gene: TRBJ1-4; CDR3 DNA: TGCGCCAGCAGCTTGGCCCGGTCCGGGACACCTGCAACTAATGAAAAACTGTTTTTT; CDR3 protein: CASSLARSGTPATNEKLFF
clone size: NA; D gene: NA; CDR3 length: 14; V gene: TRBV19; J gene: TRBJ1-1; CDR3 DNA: TGTGCCAGTAGTATAACAGCTCTGAACACTGAAGCTTTCTTT; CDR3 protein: CASSITALNTEAFF
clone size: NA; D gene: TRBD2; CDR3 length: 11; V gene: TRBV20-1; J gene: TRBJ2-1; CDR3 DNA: TGCAGTACCCGTCGGACTAGCGATGAGTTCTTC; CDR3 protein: CSTRRTSDEFF
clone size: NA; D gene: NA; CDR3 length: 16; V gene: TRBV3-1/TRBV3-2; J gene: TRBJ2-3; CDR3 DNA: TGTGCCAGCAGCCAAGGTAGAAGCGGGCGCACAGATACGCAGTATTTT; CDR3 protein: CASSQGRSGRTDTQYF
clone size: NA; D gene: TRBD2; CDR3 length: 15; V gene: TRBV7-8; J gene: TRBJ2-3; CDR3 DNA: TGTGCCAGCAGCAATAGCGGGGGTTGGAAAGATACGCAGTATTTT; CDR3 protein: CASSNSGGWKDTQYF
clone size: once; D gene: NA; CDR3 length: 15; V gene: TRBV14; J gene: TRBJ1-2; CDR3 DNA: TGTGCCAGCAGCCAGACACAGCAAACTAACTATGGCTACACCTTC; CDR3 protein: CASSQTQQTNYGYTF
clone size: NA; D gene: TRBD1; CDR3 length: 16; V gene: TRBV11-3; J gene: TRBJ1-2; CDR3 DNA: TGTGCCAGCAGCCCCGGACAGGGGGCTAGTGGCTATGGCTACACCTTC; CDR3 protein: CASSPGQGASGYGYTF
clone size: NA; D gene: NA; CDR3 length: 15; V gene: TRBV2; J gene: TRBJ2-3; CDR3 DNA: TGTGCCAGCAGTAAGAGGGCAGCTAGCACAGATACGCAGTATTTT; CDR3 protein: CASSKRAASTDTQYF
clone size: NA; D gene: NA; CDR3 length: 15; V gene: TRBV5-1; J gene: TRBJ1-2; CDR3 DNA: TGCGCCAGCAGCTTGGGCCGGGGACTTAACTATGGCTACACCTTC; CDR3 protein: CASSLGRGLNYGYTF
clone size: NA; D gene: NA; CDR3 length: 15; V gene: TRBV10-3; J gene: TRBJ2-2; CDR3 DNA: TGTGCCATCAGTGAACTAGTGGGGAACACCGGGGAGCTGTTTTTT; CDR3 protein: CAISELVGNTGELFF
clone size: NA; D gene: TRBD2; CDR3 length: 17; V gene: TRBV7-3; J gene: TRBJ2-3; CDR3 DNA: TGTGCCAGCAGCTTAAATTCGGGGGGGCGCCGCACAGATACGCAGTATTTT; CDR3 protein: CASSLNSGGRRTDTQYF
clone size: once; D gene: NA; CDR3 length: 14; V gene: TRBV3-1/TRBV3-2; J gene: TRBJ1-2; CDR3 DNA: TGTGCCAGCAGCCACCTGACAGGATCAAATGGCTACACCTTC; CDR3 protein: CASSHLTGSNGYTF
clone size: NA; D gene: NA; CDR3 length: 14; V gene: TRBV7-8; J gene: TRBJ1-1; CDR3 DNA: TGTGCCAGCAGCTTAGCCGGACAGTTCACTGAAGCTTTCTTT; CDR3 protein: CASSLAGQFTEAFF
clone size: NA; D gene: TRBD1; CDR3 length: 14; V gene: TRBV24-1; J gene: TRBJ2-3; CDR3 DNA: TGTGCCACAGCCGGGACAGGGACCACAGATACGCAGTATTTT; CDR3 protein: CATAGTGTTDTQYF
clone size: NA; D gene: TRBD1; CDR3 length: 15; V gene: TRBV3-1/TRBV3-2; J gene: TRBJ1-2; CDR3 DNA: TGTGCCAGCAGCCCCGGGACAGTACCCAGCTATGGCTACACCTTC; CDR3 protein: CASSPGTVPSYGYTF
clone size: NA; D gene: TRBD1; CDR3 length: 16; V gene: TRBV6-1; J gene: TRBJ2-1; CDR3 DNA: TGTGCCAGCAGTGGTTACAGGGGGGAATCCTACAATGAGCAGTTCTTC; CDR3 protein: CASSGYRGESYNEQFF
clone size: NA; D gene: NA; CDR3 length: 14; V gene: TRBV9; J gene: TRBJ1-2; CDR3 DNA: TGTGCCAGCAGCGCAGACAGGAGGAACTATGGCTACACCTTC; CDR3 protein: CASSADRRNYGYTF
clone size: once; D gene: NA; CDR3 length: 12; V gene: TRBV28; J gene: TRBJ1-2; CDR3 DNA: TGTGCCAGCAGTTTACAGCGGCATGGCTACACCTTC; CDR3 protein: CASSLQRHGYTF
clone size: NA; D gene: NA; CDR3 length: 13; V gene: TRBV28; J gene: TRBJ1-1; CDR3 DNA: TGTGCCAGCAGTTTTGCGCTGAACACTGAAGCTTTCTTT; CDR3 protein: CASSFALNTEAFF
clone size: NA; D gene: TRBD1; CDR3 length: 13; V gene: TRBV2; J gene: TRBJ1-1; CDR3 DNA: TGTGCCATCGACCAGGGGGGGAACACTGAAGCTTTCTTT; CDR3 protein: CAIDQGGNTEAFF
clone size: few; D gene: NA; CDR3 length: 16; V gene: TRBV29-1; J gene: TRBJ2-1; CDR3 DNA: TGCAGCGTTGAAGATTTTAGCGGCCACTCCTACAATGAGCAGTTCTTC; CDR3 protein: CSVEDFSGHSYNEQFF
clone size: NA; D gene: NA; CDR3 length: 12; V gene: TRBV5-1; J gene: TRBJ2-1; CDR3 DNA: TGCGCCAGCCTTAGCCAGGGAAATGAGCAGTTCTTC; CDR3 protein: CASLSQGNEQFF